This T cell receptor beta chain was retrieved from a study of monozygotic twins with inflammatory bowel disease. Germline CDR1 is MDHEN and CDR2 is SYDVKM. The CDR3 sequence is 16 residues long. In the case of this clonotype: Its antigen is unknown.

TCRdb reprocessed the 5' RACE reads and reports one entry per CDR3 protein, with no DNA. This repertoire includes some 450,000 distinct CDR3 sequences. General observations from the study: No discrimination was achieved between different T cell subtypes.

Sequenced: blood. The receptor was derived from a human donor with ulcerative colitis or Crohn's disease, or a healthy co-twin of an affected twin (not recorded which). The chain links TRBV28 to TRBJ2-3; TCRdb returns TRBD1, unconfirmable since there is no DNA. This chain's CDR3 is CASSLAYRGNTDTQYF.